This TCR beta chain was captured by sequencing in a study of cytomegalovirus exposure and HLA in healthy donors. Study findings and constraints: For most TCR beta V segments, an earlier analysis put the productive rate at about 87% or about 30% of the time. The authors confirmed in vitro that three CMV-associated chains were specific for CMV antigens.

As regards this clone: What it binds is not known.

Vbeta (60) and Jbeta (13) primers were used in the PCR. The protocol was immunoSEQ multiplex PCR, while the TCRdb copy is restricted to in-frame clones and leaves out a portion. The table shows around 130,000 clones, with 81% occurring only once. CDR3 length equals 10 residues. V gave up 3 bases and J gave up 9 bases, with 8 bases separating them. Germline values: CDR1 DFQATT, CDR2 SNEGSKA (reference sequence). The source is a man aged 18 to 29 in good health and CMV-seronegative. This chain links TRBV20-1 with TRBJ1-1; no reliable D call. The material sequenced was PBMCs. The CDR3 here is CSASARKAFF. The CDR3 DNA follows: TGCAGTGCTAGCGCGCGGAAAGCTTTCTTT.